This is a list of T cell receptor beta chains from one sample in a study of blood T cells in healthy people across ages. TCRdb reprocessed the 5' RACE reads via MiXCR and lists one record per CDR3 protein. The sample has just over 1 million distinct CDR3 sequences, 40% to 45% seen once. Sequencing input: blood. The receptors originated from a woman in her sixties in good health. Each CDR3 is given without its conserved first and last residue.

j_call: TRBJ2-5
cdr3_length: 12
v_call: TRBV12-3/TRBV12-4
cdr3_aa: ASSPDSGWETQY

j_call: TRBJ2-5
cdr3_length: 12
v_call: TRBV5-1
cdr3_aa: TSSLLGNQETQY

j_call: TRBJ1-4
cdr3_length: 15
v_call: TRBV18
cdr3_aa: ASSPFSGQLPNEKLF

j_call: TRBJ1-5
cdr3_length: 14
v_call: TRBV5-1
cdr3_aa: ASSLEGGANNQPQH

j_call: TRBJ2-1
cdr3_length: 13
v_call: TRBV20-1
cdr3_aa: SARVSSGRYSEQF

j_call: -
cdr3_length: 13
v_call: TRBV11-2
cdr3_aa: ASSLEWTGGNEQY

j_call: TRBJ1-1
cdr3_length: 11
v_call: TRBV20-1
cdr3_aa: SAVARDNTEAF

j_call: TRBJ2-1
cdr3_length: 11
v_call: TRBV14
cdr3_aa: ASSQDGIGVRF

j_call: TRBJ2-7
cdr3_length: 11
v_call: TRBV20-1
cdr3_aa: SARVESSYEQY

j_call: TRBJ1-2
cdr3_length: 14
v_call: TRBV7-9
cdr3_aa: ASSRTGRGLDYGYT

j_call: TRBJ2-5
cdr3_length: 15
v_call: TRBV10-1
cdr3_aa: ASSEQGPNPYQETQY

j_call: TRBJ1-5
cdr3_length: 14
v_call: TRBV4-3
cdr3_aa: ASSQVLDRVYQPQH

j_call: TRBJ2-7
cdr3_length: 10
v_call: TRBV12-3/TRBV12-4
cdr3_aa: ASGALSYEQY

j_call: TRBJ2-1
cdr3_length: 14
v_call: TRBV6-5
cdr3_aa: ASSYTGTSGNNEQF

j_call: TRBJ2-3
cdr3_length: 12
v_call: TRBV6-6
cdr3_aa: ASTRGTLTDTQY

j_call: TRBJ1-1
cdr3_length: 14
v_call: TRBV27
cdr3_aa: ASSLILRAFNTEAF

j_call: TRBJ2-7
cdr3_length: 12
v_call: TRBV11-2
cdr3_aa: ASSLTTEYYEQY

j_call: TRBJ2-1
cdr3_length: 11
v_call: TRBV9
cdr3_aa: ASSVDRDNEQF

j_call: TRBJ2-5
cdr3_length: 13
v_call: TRBV28
cdr3_aa: ASSPTGTGSNEQY

j_call: TRBJ2-7
cdr3_length: 13
v_call: TRBV29-1
cdr3_aa: SASGGTHNLYEQY

j_call: TRBJ2-7
cdr3_length: 13
v_call: TRBV5-1
cdr3_aa: ASSLGGHRASEQY

j_call: TRBJ2-7
cdr3_length: 12
v_call: TRBV28
cdr3_aa: ASSLRWEGYEQY

j_call: -
cdr3_length: 17
v_call: TRBV29-1
cdr3_aa: SVPQRLAGGPSSYNEQY

j_call: TRBJ2-2
cdr3_length: 17
v_call: TRBV7-8
cdr3_aa: ASSSPLAGRDANTGELF

j_call: -
cdr3_length: 11
v_call: TRBV2
cdr3_aa: ASKRGLEETQY

j_call: TRBJ2-3
cdr3_length: 13
v_call: TRBV5-1
cdr3_aa: ASAKSSGTTDTQY

j_call: TRBJ2-1
cdr3_length: 13
v_call: TRBV5-1
cdr3_aa: ASSLRQGSGYEQF

j_call: TRBJ1-1
cdr3_length: 12
v_call: TRBV4-1
cdr3_aa: ASSHHREVTEAF

j_call: TRBJ2-7
cdr3_length: 12
v_call: TRBV11-2
cdr3_aa: ASSLDREGNEQY

j_call: TRBJ2-1
cdr3_length: 15
v_call: TRBV11-2
cdr3_aa: ASRRTSLRGSLYEQF

j_call: TRBJ2-4
cdr3_length: 15
v_call: TRBV5-6
cdr3_aa: ASSLPQGVGAKNIQY

j_call: TRBJ1-2
cdr3_length: 14
v_call: TRBV7-9
cdr3_aa: ASSGTGTLPRYGYT

j_call: TRBJ2-3
cdr3_length: 13
v_call: TRBV28
cdr3_aa: ASSITSGSLDTQY

j_call: TRBJ2-7
cdr3_length: 13
v_call: TRBV5-1
cdr3_aa: ASSFRDRSSYEQY

j_call: TRBJ2-1
cdr3_length: 10
v_call: TRBV29-1
cdr3_aa: SVRGGGSEQF

j_call: TRBJ2-4
cdr3_length: 17
v_call: TRBV7-9
cdr3_aa: ASSLVASGERPSYNEQY

j_call: TRBJ2-3
cdr3_length: 12
v_call: TRBV12-3/TRBV12-4
cdr3_aa: ASSSRIRTDTQY

j_call: TRBJ2-7
cdr3_length: 10
v_call: TRBV5-5
cdr3_aa: ASSYTDYEQY

j_call: TRBJ2-4
cdr3_length: 14
v_call: TRBV10-1
cdr3_aa: ASSEGGQVVQNIQY

j_call: TRBJ2-3
cdr3_length: 13
v_call: TRBV7-3
cdr3_aa: ASSLSDREADTQY

j_call: TRBJ2-1
cdr3_length: 10
v_call: TRBV15
cdr3_aa: ATSYGLNEQF

j_call: TRBJ1-2
cdr3_length: 14
v_call: TRBV9
cdr3_aa: ASSVDGVVGMRGYT

j_call: TRBJ2-3
cdr3_length: 14
v_call: TRBV4-1
cdr3_aa: ASRQARVGSTDTQY

j_call: -
cdr3_length: 13
v_call: TRBV27
cdr3_aa: ASSPSPLGAYEQY

j_call: -
cdr3_length: 15
v_call: TRBV20-1
cdr3_aa: SATGVAGAVLYNEQY

j_call: TRBJ1-4
cdr3_length: 11
v_call: TRBV7-6
cdr3_aa: ASSRRGSEKLF

j_call: TRBJ2-5
cdr3_length: 12
v_call: TRBV10-3
cdr3_aa: ATRWASGQETQY

j_call: TRBJ2-1
cdr3_length: 12
v_call: TRBV12-3/TRBV12-4
cdr3_aa: ASLLGRGYNGQF

j_call: TRBJ2-1
cdr3_length: 13
v_call: TRBV9
cdr3_aa: ASSVDGTSGNEQF

j_call: TRBJ1-2
cdr3_length: 11
v_call: TRBV20-1
cdr3_aa: SARVQGSEGYT

j_call: TRBJ2-7
cdr3_length: 13
v_call: TRBV20-1
cdr3_aa: SARNLQGGPYEQY

j_call: TRBJ2-7
cdr3_length: 14
v_call: TRBV14
cdr3_aa: ASSPLDRDSPYEQY

j_call: TRBJ2-3
cdr3_length: 13
v_call: TRBV20-1
cdr3_aa: SAAGLASTTDTQY